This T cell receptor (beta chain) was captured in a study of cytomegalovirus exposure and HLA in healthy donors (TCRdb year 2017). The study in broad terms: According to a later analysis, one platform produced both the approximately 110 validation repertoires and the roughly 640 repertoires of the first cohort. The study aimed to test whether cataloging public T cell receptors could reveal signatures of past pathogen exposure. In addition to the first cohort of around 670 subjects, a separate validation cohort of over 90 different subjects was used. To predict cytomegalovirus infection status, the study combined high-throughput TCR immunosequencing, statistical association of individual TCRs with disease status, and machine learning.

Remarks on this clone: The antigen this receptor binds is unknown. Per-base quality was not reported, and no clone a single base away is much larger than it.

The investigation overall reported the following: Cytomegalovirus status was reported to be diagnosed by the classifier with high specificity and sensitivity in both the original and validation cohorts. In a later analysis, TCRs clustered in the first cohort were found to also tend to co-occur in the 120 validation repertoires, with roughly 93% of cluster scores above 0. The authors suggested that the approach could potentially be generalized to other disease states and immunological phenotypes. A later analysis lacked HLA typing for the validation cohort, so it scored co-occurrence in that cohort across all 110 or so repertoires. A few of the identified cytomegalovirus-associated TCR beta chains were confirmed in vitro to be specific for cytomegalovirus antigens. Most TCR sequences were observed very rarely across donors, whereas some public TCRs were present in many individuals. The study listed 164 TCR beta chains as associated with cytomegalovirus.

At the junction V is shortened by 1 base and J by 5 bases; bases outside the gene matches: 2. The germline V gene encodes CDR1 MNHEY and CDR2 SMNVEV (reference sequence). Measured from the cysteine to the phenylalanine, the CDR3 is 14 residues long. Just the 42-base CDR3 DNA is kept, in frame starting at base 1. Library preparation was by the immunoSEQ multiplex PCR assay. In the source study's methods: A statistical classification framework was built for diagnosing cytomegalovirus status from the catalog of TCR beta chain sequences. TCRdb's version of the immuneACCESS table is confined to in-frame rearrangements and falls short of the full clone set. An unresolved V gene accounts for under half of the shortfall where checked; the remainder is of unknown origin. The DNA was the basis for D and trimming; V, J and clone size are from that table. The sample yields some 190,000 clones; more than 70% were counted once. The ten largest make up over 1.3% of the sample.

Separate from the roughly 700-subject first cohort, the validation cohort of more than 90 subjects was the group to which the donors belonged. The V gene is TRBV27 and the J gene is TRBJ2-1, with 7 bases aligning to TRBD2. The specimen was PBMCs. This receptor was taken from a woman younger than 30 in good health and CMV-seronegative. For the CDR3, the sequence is CASSLWAGDNEQFF. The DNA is TGTGCCAGCAGTTTATGGGCGGGGGACAATGAGCAGTTCTTC.